This TCR beta chain stems from a study of T-cell memory formation after mild COVID-19. Turning to the study itself: TCR clusters were mostly confined to one donor each. Findings and caveats of the study: Contracting CD4+ clones lay largely in CM and EM, with CD8+ ones residing in EMRA.

5'RACE primed at constant segments yielded TCR alpha and TCR beta cDNA libraries bearing sample barcodes and UMIs. MiXCR, applied by TCRdb to the 5' RACE reads, yields one record per CDR3 protein. The sample contains 250,000 or so distinct CDR3 sequences, over 9% of which appear only once. The CDR3 has 15 residues. The V end was cut by 5 bases, the J end by 6 bases, with 17 bases between. The V gene's germline CDR1 is LGHNA and CDR2 YSLEER. On this clonotype itself: Its antigen remains unknown.

Material for sequencing was PBMCs or a T cell subset sorted from them (not recorded which). This TCR was sampled from a man aged 18 to 29 who had mild COVID-19 (a few samples of this study predate the infection). Cell type and time point are not known. The chain is built from TRBV4-3 and TRBJ1-5, with TRBD1 as a possible D gene (5 bases). CDR3 sequence (DNA): TGCGCCAGCAGCGCGAACCTCGGGGGAGGTCAGCCCCAGCATTTT. Its protein product is CASSANLGGGQPQHF.